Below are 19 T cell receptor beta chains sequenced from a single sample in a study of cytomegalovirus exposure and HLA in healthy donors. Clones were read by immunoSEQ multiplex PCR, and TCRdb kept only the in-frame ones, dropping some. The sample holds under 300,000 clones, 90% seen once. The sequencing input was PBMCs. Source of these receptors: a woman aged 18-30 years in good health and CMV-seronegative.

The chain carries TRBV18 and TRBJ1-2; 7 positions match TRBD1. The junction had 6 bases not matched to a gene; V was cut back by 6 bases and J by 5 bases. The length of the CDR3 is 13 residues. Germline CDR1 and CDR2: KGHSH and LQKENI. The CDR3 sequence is CASSQDRPYGYTF. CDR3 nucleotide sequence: TGTGCCAGCTCTCAGGACAGGCCGTATGGCTACACCTTC.

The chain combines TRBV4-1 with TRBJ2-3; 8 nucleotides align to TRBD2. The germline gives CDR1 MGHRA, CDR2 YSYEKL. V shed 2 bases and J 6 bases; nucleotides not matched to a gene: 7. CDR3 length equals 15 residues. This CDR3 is CASSQSGGPGDTQYF. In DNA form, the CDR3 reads TGCGCCAGCAGCCAAAGCGGGGGCCCAGGGGATACGCAGTATTTT.

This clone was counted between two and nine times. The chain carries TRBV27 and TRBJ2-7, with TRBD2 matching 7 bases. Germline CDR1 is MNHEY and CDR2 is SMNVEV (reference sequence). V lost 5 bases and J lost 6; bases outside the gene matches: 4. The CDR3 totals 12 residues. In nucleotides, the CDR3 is TGTGCCAGCAGTACTACGGGGGGCGAGCAGTACTTC. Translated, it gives CASSTTGGEQYF.

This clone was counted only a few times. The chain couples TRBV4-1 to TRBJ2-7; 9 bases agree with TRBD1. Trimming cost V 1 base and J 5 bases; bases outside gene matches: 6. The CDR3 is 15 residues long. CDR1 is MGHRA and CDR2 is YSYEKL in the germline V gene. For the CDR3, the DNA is TGCGCCAGCAGCCAAGGGGACAGGGCGGTCCACGAGCAGTACTTC. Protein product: CASSQGDRAVHEQYF.

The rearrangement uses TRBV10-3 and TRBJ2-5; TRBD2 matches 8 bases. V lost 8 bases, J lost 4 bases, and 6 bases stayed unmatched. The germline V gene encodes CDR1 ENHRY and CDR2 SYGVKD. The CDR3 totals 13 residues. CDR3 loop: CAIGRLARETQYF. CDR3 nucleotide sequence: TGTGCCATCGGAAGACTAGCGAGAGAGACCCAGTACTTC.

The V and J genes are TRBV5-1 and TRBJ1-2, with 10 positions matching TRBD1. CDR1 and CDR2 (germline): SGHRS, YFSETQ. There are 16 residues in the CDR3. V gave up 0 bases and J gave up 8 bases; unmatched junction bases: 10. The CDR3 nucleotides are TGCGCCAGCAGCTTGGGAGGCGGGACAGGGGATTTCGGCTACACCTTC. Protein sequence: CASSLGGGTGDFGYTF.

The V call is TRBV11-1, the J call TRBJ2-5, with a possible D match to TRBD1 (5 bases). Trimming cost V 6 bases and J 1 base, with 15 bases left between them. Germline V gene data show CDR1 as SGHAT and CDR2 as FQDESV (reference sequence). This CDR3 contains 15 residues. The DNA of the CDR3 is TGTGCCAGCAGTTTCGATCAGGGCTTCCAAGAGACCCAGTACTTC. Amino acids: CASSFDQGFQETQYF.

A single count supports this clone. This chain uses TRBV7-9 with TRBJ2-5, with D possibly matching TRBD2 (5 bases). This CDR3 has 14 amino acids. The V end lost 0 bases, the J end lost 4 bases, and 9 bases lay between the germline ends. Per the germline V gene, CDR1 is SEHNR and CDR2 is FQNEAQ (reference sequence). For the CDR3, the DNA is TGTGCCAGCAGCTTAGCGCTAGGGAGAGAGACCCAGTACTTC. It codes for CASSLALGRETQYF.

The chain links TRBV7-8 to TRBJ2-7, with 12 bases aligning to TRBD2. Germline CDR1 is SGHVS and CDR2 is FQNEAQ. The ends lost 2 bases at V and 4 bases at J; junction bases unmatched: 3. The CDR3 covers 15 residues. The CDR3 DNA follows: TGTGCCAGCAGCTTACTAGCGGGGGGGGAGTACGAGCAGTACTTC. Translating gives CASSLLAGGEYEQYF. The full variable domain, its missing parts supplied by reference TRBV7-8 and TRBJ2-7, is GAGVSQSPRYKVAKRGQDVALRCDPISGHVSLFWYQQALGQGPEFLTYFQNEAQLDKSGLPSDRFFAERPEGSVSTLKIQRTQQEDSAVYLCASSLLAGGEYEQYFGPGTRLTVT.

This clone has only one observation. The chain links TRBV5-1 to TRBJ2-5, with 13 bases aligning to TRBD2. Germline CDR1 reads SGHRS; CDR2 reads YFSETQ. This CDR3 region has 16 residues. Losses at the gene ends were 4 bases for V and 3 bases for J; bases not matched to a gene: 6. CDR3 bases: TGCGCCAGCAGCCTCGGACTAGCGGGGGCGGAAGAGACCCAGTACTTC. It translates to CASSLGLAGAEETQYF.

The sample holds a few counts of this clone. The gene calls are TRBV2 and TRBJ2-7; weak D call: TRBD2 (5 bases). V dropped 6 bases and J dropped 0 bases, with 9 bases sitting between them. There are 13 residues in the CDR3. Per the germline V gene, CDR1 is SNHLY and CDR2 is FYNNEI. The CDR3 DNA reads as TGTGCCAGCAGGGACTGGCACTCCTACGAGCAGTACTTC. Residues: CASRDWHSYEQYF.

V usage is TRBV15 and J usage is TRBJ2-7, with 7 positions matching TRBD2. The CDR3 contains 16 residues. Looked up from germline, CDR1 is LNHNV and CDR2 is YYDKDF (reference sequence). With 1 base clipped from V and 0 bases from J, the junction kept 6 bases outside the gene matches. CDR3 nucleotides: TGTGCCACCAGCAGAGGAGCGGGGTTACACTCCTACGAGCAGTACTTC. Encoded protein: CATSRGAGLHSYEQYF.

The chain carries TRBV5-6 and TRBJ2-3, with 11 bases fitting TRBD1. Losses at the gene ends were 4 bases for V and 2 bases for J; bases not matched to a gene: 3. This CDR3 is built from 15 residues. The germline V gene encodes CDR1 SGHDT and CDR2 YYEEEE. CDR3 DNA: TGTGCCAGCAGCAACGGACAGGGGGCCACAGATACGCAGTATTTT. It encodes CASSNGQGATDTQYF.

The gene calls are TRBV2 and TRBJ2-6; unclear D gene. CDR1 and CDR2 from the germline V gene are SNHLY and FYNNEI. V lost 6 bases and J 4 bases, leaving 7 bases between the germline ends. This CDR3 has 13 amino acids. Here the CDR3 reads CASRAVGANVLTF. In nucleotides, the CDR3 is TGTGCCAGCAGGGCGGTCGGGGCCAACGTCCTGACTTTC.

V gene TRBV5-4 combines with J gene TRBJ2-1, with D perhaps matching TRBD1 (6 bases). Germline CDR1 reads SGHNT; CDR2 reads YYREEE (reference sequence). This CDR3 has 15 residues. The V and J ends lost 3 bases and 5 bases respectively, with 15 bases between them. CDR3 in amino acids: CASSSRQDLDNEQFF. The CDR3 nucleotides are TGTGCCAGCAGCTCACGACAGGATCTCGACAATGAGCAGTTCTTC.

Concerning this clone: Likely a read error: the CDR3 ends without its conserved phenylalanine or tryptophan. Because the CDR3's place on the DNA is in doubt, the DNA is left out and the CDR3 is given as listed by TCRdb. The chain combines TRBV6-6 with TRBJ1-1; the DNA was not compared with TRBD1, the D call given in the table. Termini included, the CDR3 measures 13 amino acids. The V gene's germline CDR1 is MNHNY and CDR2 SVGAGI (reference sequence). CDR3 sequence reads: CASSSTGQGKWLL.

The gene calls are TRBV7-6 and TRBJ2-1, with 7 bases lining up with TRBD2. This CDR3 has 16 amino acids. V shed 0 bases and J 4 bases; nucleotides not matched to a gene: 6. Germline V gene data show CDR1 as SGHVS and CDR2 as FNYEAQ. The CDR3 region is CASSLAPGLGYNEQFF. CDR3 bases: TGTGCCAGCAGCTTAGCGCCTGGACTAGGGTACAATGAGCAGTTCTTC.

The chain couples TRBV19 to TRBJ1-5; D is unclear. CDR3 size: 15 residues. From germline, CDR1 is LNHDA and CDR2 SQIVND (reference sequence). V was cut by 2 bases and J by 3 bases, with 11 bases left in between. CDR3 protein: CASSITQIYNQPQHF. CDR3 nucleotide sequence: TGTGCCAGTAGTATAACACAGATTTACAATCAGCCCCAGCATTTT.

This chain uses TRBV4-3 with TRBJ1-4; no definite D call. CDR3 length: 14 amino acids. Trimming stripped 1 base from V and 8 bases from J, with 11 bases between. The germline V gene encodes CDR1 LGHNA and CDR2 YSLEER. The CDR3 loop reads CASSQVGVGEKLFF. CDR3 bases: TGCGCCAGCAGCCAAGTCGGGGTTGGGGAAAAACTGTTTTTT.